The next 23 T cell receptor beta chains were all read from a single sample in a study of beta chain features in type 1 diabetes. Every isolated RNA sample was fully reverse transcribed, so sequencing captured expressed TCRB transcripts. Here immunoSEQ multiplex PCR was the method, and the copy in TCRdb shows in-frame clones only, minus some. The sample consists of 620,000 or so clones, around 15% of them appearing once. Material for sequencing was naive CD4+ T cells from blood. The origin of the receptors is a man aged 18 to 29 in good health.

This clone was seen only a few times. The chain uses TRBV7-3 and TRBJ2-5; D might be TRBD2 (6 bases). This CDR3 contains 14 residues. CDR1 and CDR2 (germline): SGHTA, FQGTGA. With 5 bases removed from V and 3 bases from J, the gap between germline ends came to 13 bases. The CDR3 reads CASSPGTVKETQYF. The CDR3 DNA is TGTGCCAGCAGCCCCGGGACTGTCAAAGAGACCCAGTACTTC.

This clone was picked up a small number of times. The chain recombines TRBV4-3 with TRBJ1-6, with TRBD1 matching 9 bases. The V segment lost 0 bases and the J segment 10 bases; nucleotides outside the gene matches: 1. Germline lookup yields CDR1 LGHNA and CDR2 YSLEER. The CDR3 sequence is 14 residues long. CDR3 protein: CASSQEDRGSPLHF. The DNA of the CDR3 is TGCGCCAGCAGCCAAGAGGACAGGGGATCACCCCTCCACTTT.

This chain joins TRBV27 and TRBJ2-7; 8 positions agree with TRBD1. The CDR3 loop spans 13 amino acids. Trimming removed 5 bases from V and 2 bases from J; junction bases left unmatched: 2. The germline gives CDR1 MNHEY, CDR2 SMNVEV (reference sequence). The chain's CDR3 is CASSTGGAYEQYF. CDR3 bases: TGTGCCAGCAGTACAGGGGGAGCCTACGAGCAGTACTTC.

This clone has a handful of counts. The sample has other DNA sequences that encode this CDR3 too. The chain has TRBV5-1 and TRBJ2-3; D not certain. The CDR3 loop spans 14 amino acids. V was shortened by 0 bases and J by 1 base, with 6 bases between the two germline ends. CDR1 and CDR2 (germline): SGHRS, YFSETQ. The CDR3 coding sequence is TGCGCCAGCAGCTTGGCTGGGGGCACAGATACGCAGTATTTT. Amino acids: CASSLAGGTDTQYF.

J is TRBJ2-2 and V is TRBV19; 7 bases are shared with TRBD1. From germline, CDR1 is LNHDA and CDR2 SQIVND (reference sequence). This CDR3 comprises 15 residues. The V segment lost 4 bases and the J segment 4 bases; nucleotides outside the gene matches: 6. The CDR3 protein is CASSTDRAGTGELFF. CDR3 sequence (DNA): TGTGCCAGTAGTACAGACAGGGCCGGCACCGGGGAGCTGTTTTTT.

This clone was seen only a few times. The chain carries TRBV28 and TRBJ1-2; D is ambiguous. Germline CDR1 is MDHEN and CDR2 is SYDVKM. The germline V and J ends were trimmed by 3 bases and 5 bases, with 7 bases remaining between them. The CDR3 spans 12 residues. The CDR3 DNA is TGTGCCAGCAGTTTCCGCCGGTATGGCTACACCTTC. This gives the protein CASSFRRYGYTF.

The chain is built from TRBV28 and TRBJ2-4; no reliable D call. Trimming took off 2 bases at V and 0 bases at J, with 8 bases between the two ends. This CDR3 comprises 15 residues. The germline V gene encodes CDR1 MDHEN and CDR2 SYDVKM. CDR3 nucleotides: TGTGCCAGCAGTTTACCTGATCTAGCCAAAAACATTCAGTACTTC. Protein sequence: CASSLPDLAKNIQYF.

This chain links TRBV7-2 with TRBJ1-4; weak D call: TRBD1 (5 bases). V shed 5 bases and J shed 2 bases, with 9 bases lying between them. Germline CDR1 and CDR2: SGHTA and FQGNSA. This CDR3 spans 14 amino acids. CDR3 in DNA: TGTGCCAGCAGCCCGACAGCGACTAATGAAAAACTGTTTTTT. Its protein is CASSPTATNEKLFF. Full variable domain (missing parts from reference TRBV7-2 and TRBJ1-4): GAGVSQSPSNKVTEKGKDVELRCDPISGHTALYWYRQSLGQGLEFLIYFQGNSAPDKSGLPSDRFSAERTGGSVSTLTIQRTQQEDSAVYLCASSPTATNEKLFFGSGTQLSVL.

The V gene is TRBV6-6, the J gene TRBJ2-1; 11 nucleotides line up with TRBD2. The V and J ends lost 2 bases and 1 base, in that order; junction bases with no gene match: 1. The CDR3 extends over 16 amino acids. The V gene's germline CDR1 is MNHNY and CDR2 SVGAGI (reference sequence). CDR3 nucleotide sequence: TGTGCCAGCAGTTACCTAGCGGGAGGATCCTACAATGAGCAGTTCTTC. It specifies CASSYLAGGSYNEQFF.

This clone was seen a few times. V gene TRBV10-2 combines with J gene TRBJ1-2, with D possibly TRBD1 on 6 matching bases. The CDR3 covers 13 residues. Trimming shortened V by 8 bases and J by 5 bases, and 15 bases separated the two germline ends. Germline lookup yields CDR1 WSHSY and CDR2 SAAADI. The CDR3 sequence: CASGRGRGYGYTF. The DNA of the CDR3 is TGCGCCAGCGGGCGGGGGCGAGGGTATGGCTACACCTTC.

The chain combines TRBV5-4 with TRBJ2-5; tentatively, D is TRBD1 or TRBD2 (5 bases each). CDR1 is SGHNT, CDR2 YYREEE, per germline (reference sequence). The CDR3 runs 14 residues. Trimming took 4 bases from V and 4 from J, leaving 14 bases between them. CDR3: CASSLGLQGETQYF. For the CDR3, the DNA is TGTGCCAGCAGCCTAGGACTCCAGGGAGAGACCCAGTACTTC.

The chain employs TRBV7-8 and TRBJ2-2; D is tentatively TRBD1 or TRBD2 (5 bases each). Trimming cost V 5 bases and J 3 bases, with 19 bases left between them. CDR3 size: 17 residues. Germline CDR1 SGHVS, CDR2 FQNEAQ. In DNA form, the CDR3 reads TGTGCCAGCAGCCCGCGGGTACAGGAAAAATACACCGGGGAGCTGTTTTTT. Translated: CASSPRVQEKYTGELFF.

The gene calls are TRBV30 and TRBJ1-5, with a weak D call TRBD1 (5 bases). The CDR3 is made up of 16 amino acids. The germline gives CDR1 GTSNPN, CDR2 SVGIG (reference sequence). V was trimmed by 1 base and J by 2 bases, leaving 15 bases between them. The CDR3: CAWSGPGKGGNQPQHF. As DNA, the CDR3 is TGTGCCTGGAGTGGGCCAGGGAAAGGGGGCAATCAGCCCCAGCATTTT.

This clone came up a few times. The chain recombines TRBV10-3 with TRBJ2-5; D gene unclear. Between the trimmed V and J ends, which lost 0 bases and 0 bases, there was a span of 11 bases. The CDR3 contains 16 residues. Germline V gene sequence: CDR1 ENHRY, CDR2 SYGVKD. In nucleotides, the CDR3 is TGTGCCATCAGTGAGTCTTCGCGTCAGTACCAAGAGACCCAGTACTTC. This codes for CAISESSRQYQETQYF.

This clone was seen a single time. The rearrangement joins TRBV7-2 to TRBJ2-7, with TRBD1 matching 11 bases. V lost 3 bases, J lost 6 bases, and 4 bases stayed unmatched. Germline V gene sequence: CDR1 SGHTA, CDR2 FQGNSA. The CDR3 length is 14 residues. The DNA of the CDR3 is TGTGCCAGCAGCTTCGTCGGGACAGGGGGCGAGCAGTACTTC. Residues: CASSFVGTGGEQYF. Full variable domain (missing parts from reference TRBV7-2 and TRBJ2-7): GAGVSQSPSNKVTEKGKDVELRCDPISGHTALYWYRQSLGQGLEFLIYFQGNSAPDKSGLPSDRFSAERTGGSVSTLTIQRTQQEDSAVYLCASSFVGTGGEQYFGPGTRLTVT.

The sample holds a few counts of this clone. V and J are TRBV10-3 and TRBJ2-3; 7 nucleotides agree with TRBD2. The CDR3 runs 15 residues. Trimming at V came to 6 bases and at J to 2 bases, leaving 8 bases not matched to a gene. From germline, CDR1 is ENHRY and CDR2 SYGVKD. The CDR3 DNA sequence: TGTGCCATCAGCCCCTTGCGGGGGACCACAGATACGCAGTATTTT. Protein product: CAISPLRGTTDTQYF.

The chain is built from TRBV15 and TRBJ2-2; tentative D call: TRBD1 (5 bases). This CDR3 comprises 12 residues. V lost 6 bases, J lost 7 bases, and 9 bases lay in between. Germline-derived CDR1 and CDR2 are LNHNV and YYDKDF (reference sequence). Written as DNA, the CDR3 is TGTGCCACCAGTGCCAGGGTCGGGGAGCTGTTTTTT. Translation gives CATSARVGELFF.

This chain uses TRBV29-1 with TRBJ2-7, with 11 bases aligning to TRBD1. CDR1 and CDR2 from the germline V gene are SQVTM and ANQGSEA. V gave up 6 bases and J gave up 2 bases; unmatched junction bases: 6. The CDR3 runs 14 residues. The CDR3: CSVDGQGAAYEQYF. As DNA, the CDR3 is TGCAGCGTCGATGGACAGGGGGCAGCCTACGAGCAGTACTTC.

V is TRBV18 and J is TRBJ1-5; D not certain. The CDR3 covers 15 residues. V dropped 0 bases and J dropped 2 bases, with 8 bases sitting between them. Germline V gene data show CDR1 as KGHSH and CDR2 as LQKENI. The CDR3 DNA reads TGTGCCAGCTCACCACCGTTGTCTGGCAATCAGCCCCAGCATTTT. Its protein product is CASSPPLSGNQPQHF.

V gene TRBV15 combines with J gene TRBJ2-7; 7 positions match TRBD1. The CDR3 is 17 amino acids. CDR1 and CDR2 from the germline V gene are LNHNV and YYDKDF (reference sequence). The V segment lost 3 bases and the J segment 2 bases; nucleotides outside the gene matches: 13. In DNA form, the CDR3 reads TGTGCCACCAGCAGGCCGAAGGGGGCGAGGCAGGCCTACGAGCAGTACTTC. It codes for CATSRPKGARQAYEQYF.

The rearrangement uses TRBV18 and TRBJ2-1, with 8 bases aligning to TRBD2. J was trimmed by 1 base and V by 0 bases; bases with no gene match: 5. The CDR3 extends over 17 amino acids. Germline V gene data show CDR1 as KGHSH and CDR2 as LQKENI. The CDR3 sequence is CASSPPTSVISYNEQFF. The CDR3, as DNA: TGTGCCAGCTCACCACCGACTAGCGTTATTTCCTACAATGAGCAGTTCTTC.

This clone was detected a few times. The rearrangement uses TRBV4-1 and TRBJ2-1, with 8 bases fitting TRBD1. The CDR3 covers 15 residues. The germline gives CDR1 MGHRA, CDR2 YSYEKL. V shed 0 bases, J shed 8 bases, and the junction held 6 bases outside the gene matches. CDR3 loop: CASSQEAGGGYEQFF. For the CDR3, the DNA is TGCGCCAGCAGCCAAGAGGCAGGGGGCGGGTATGAGCAGTTCTTC.

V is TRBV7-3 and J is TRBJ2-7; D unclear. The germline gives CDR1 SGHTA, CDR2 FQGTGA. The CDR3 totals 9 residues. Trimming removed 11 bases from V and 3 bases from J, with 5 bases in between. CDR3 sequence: CAWGYEQYF. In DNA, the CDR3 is TGTGCCTGGGGCTACGAGCAGTACTTC.